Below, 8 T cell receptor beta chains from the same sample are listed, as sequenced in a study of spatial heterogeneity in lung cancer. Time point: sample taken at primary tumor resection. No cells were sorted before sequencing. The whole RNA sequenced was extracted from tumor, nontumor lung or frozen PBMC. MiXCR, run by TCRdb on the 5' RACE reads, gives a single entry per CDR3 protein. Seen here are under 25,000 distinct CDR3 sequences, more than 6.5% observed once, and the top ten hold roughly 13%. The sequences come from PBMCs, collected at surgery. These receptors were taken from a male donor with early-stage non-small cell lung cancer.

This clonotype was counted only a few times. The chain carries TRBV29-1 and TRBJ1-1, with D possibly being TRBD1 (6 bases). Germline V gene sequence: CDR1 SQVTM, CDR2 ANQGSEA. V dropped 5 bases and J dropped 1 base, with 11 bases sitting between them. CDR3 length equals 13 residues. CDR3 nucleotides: TGCAGCGTTCAAGGACAGCAGAACACTGAAGCTTTCTTT. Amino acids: CSVQGQQNTEAFF.

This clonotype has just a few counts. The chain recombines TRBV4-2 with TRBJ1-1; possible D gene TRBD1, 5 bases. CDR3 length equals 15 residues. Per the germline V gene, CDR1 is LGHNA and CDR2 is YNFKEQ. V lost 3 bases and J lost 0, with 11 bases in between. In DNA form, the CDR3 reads TGTGCCAGCAGCCAGCGTGGAGGGGTGAACACTGAAGCTTTCTTT. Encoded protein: CASSQRGGVNTEAFF.

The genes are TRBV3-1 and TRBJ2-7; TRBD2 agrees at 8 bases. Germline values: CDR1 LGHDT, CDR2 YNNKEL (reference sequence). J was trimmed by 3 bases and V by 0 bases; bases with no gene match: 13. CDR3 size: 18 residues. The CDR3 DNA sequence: TGTGCCAGCAGCCAAGAGGGAAGCGGGGGTCACCCTTTCTACGAGCAGTACTTC. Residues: CASSQEGSGGHPFYEQYF.

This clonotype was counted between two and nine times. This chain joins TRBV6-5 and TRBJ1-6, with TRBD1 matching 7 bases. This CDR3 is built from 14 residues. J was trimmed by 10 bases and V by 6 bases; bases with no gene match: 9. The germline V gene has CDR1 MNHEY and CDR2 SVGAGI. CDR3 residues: CASSPGQIKSPLHF. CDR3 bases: TGTGCCAGCAGCCCGGGACAGATAAAGTCACCCCTCCACTTT.

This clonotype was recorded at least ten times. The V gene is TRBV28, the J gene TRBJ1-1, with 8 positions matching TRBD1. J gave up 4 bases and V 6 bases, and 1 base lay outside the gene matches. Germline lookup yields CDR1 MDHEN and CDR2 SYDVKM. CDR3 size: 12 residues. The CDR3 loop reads CASSTGGTEAFF. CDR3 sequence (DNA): TGTGCCAGCAGCACAGGGGGCACTGAAGCTTTCTTT.

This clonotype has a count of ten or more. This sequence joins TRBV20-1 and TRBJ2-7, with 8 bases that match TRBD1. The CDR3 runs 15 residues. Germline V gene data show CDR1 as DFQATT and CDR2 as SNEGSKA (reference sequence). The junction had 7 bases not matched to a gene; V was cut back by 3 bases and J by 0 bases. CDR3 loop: CSARVLGQGSYEQYV. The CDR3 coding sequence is TGCAGTGCTAGGGTCCTAGGACAGGGCTCCTACGAGCAGTACGTC.

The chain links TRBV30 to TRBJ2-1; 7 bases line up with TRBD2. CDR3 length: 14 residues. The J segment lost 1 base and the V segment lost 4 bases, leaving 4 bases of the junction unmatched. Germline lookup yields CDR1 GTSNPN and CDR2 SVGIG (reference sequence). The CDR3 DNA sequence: TGTGCCTGGATGACTAGCCGTTCCTACAATGAGCAGTTCTTC. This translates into CAWMTSRSYNEQFF. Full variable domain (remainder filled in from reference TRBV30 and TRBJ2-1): SQTIHQWPATLVQPVGSPLSLECTVEGTSNPNLYWYRQAAGRGLQLLFYSVGIGQISSEVPQNLSASRPQDRQFILSSKKLLLSDSGFYLCAWMTSRSYNEQFFGPGTRLTVL.

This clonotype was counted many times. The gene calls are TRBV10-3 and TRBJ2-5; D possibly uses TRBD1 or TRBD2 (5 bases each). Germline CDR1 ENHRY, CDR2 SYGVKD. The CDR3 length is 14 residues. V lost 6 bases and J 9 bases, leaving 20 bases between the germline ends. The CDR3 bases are TGTGCCATCAGATCCGGGACGGGGTCATTAGCCCAGTACTTC. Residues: CAIRSGTGSLAQYF.